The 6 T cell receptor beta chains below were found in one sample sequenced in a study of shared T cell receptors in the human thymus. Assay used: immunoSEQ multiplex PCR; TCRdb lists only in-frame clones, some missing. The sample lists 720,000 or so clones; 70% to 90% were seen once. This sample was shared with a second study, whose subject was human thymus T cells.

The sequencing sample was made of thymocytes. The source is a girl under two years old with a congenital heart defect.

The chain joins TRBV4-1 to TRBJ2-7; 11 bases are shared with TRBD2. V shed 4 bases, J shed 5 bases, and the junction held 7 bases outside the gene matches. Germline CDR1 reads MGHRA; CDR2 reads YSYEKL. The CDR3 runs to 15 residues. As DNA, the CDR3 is TGCGCCAGCAGCCCGGGACTAGCGGCCCCGAACGAGCAGTACTTC. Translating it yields CASSPGLAAPNEQYF.

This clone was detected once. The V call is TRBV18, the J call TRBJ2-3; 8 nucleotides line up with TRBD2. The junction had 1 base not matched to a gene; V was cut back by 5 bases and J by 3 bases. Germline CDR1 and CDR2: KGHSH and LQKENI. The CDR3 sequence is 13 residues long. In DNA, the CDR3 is TGTGCCAGCTCAGGCGGGGGGACAGATACGCAGTATTTT. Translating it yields CASSGGGTDTQYF.

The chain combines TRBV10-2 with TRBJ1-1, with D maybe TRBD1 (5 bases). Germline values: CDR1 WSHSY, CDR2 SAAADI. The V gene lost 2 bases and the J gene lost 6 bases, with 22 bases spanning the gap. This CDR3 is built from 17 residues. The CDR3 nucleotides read TGCGCCAGCAGTGAGCCGAACAGGTCACATGAATCTTCTGAAGCTTTCTTT. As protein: CASSEPNRSHESSEAFF.

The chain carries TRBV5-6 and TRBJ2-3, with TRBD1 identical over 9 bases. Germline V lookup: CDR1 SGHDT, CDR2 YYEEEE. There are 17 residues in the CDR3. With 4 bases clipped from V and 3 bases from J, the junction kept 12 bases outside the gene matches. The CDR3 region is CASSDPQGAFETDTQYF. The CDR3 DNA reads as TGTGCCAGCAGCGACCCACAGGGGGCATTTGAAACAGATACGCAGTATTTT.

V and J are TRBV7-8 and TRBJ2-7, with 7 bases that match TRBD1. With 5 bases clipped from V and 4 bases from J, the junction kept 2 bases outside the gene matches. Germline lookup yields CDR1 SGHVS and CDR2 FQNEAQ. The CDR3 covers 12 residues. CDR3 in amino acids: CASSEDRYEQYF. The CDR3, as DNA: TGTGCCAGCAGCGAGGACAGGTACGAGCAGTACTTC.

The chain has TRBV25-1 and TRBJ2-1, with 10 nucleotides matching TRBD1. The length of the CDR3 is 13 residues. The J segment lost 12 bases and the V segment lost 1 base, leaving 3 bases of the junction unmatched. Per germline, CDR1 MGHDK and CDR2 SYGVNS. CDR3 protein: CASSEFWTGGQFF. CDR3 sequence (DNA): TGTGCCAGCAGTGAATTTTGGACAGGGGGGCAGTTCTTC.